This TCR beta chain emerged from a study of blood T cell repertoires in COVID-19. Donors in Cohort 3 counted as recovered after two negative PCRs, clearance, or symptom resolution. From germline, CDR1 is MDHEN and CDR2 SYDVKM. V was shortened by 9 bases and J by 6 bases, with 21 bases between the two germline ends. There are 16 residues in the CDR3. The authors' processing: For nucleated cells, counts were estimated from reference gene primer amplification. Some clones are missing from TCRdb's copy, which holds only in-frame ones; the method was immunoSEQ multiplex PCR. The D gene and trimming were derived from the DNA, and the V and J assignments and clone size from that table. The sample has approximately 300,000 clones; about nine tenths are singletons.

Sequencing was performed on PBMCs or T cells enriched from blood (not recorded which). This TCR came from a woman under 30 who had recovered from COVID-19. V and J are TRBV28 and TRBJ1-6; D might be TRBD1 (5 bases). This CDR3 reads CASDKRRQTVNSPLHF. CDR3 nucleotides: TGTGCCAGTGATAAAAGGCGACAGACCGTTAATTCACCCCTCCACTTT.